This record covers a single T cell receptor beta chain. Its cognate antigen is unknown. This record belongs to a study of siplizumab effects on memory and regulatory T cells. Study-wide points: Alloreactive sequences tracing back to unstimulated CD4+ memory cells were significantly reduced by siplizumab. The diversity of naive T cells seemed greater than that of memory cells, and their alloresponse contribution seemed major.

The CDR3 sequence is 16 residues long. V gave up 1 base and J gave up 2 bases, with 12 bases separating them. CDR1 is MNHNS, CDR2 SASEGT, per germline. The mixed lymphocyte reaction cells were cocultured at 37°C for more than 5 days. The assay was immunoSEQ multiplex PCR, and TCRdb's table has in-frame clones only and misses some. The table includes approximately 4,800 clones, 40% to 60% detected once. The V gene is TRBV6-1, the J gene TRBJ1-5; D not certain. Material for sequencing was CFSE-low (dividing) CD4+ T cells sorted from an allogeneic mixed lymphocyte reaction. The TCR sequence derives from a human donor in good health; the cells came from an allogeneic mixed lymphocyte reaction. Some clones in this sample may be carry-over from other donors' samples. The CDR3 DNA reads as TGTGCCAGCAGTGAAGAATTAGGGTATGGCAATCAGCCCCAGCATTTT. Translated, it gives CASSEELGYGNQPQHF.